This TCR beta chain was captured by sequencing in a study of CD8+ T cells in alopecia areata. Study in general: Severity scores in treated patients reflected the percentage of scalp affected.

In each case, RNA was isolated and then reverse transcribed into cDNA as the sequencing template. The table came from immunoSEQ multiplex PCR; TCRdb's copy has only in-frame clones and leaves some out. Of 90,000 to 150,000 clones in the sample, around 56% are singletons; the top ten hold roughly 0.5%. The CDR3 length is 14 residues. Germline V CDR1 and CDR2: SQVTM, ANQGSEA. The junction had 3 bases not matched to a gene; V was cut back by 2 bases and J by 1 base. Whole-study findings and limits: More clonal than normal scalp was lesional scalp, particularly alopecia totalis/universalis. Although TCR sharing was seen in mice, sharing across patients was less clear, possibly for HLA-related reasons.

As regards this clone: Its antigen is as yet unknown.

The treatment is: oral pan-JAK inhibitor, 5-10 mg twice daily. The sequences come from CD4+ T cells sorted from blood, collected at week 4, from a patient treated with tofacitinib. J is TRBJ2-7 and V is TRBV29-1; 9 bases line up with TRBD1. The receptor was isolated from a human donor with alopecia areata. In DNA, the CDR3 is TGCAGCGTTGAAACAGGGGGCGAGTCCTACGAGCAGTACTTC. Translation gives CSVETGGESYEQYF.